What follows are 21 T cell receptor beta chains derived from one specimen sequenced in a study of blood T cell repertoires in COVID-19. Assay used: immunoSEQ multiplex PCR; TCRdb lists only in-frame clones, some missing. This sample has 95,000 to 110,000 clones; 87% occur once, and the top ten carry approximately 3.1%. The sample taken for sequencing was peripheral blood. These receptors came from a man aged 45-65 years in a cohort sampled during active COVID-19.

This clone was found once. This sequence joins TRBV9 and TRBJ1-1; D is uncertain. V lost 4 bases and J lost 6, with 16 bases in between. CDR1 and CDR2 (germline): SGDLS, YYNGEE. This CDR3 spans 14 amino acids. The CDR3 DNA is TGTGCCAGCAGCCCGAGAGAGGGCGCAGCTGAAGCTTTCTTT. Protein: CASSPREGAAEAFF.

This rearrangement joins TRBV5-1 to TRBJ2-7; D is unclear. The CDR3 is 12 residues long. V shed 10 bases and J shed 2 bases, with 13 bases lying between them. Germline V CDR1 and CDR2: SGHRS, YFSETQ. DNA of the CDR3: TGCGCCTCGCCATCCCGGGCCTACGAGCAGTACGTC. Protein product: CASPSRAYEQYV.

The rearrangement joins TRBV7-6 to TRBJ2-5, with 8 bases that match TRBD2. With V trimmed by 1 base and J by 5 bases, 3 bases remained unmatched. CDR1 and CDR2 (germline): SGHVS, FNYEAQ. This CDR3 contains 14 residues. The CDR3 sequence: CASSLGTSRETQYF. The CDR3 DNA sequence: TGTGCCAGCAGCTTAGGGACTAGCCGGGAGACCCAGTACTTC.

The chain has TRBV5-1 and TRBJ1-4; unclear D gene. Germline V gene sequence: CDR1 SGHRS, CDR2 YFSETQ. The germline V and J ends were trimmed by 0 bases and 0 bases, with 12 bases remaining between them. This CDR3 contains 17 residues. In DNA, the CDR3 is TGCGCCAGCAGCTTGGGGCCCCACGTGACAACTAATGAAAAACTGTTTTTT. Translation gives CASSLGPHVTTNEKLFF. The full variable domain, in which reference TRBV5-1 and TRBJ1-4 provide the parts outside the CDR3, is KAGVTQTPRYLIKTRGQQVTLSCSPISGHRSVSWYQQTPGQGLQFLFEYFSETQRNKGNFPGRFSGRQFSNSRSEMNVSTLELGDSALYLCASSLGPHVTTNEKLFFGSGTQLSVL.

The chain employs TRBV5-4 and TRBJ2-5, with D perhaps TRBD2 (5 bases). Trimming took 3 bases from V and 4 from J, leaving 10 bases between them. Germline CDR1 reads SGHNT; CDR2 reads YYREEE (reference sequence). The CDR3 runs 13 residues. CDR3 residues: CASSWRVGETQYF. In nucleotides, the CDR3 is TGTGCCAGCAGCTGGCGGGTTGGAGAGACCCAGTACTTC.

CDR3 sequence reads: CASSLGQFNEQFF. In nucleotides, the CDR3 is TGTGCCAGCAGCTTGGGGCAGTTCAATGAGCAGTTCTTC. The chain has TRBV7-2 and TRBJ2-1, with D perhaps matching TRBD1 (5 bases). From germline, CDR1 is SGHTA and CDR2 FQGNSA. V was clipped by 3 bases and J by 6 bases, with 9 bases between them. The CDR3 consists of 13 residues.

The rearrangement links TRBV19 to TRBJ1-2; 8 positions match TRBD1. Germline CDR1 reads LNHDA; CDR2 reads SQIVND (reference sequence). This CDR3 region has 14 residues. Trimming removed 7 bases from V and 4 bases from J; junction bases left unmatched: 8. Written as DNA, the CDR3 is TGTGCCAGTAAGGCGGCAGGGGGCCGCTATGGCTACACCTTC. Translated: CASKAAGGRYGYTF.

The chain is built from TRBV10-1 and TRBJ2-7, with TRBD2 as a possible D gene (6 bases). The CDR3 is made up of 18 amino acids. Trimming removed 4 bases at V and 3 bases at J, with 25 bases between. Germline CDR1 and CDR2: WNHNN and SYGVQD (reference sequence). CDR3 amino acids: CASSGWVSGEAYDYEQYV. CDR3 coding DNA: TGCGCCAGCAGTGGATGGGTCTCGGGAGAGGCATACGACTACGAGCAGTACGTC.

The chain carries TRBV10-2 and TRBJ1-2, with D uncertain. The V and J ends lost 6 bases and 2 bases respectively, with 7 bases between them. The CDR3 contains 12 residues. Germline CDR1 and CDR2: WSHSY and SAAADI. DNA of the CDR3: TGCGCCAGCAGGTACGGGAACTATGGCTACACCTTC. Its translation is CASRYGNYGYTF.

The chain carries TRBV18 and TRBJ2-4; TRBD1 is a possible D gene (5 bases). Germline CDR1 KGHSH, CDR2 LQKENI. V lost 5 bases to trimming and J lost 5 bases, with 13 bases between them. CDR3 length: 14 amino acids. The CDR3 region has the DNA TGTGCCAGCTCATCCGACAGCAAGCAAAACATTCAGTACTTC. The encoded protein is CASSSDSKQNIQYF.

CDR3 amino acids: CASRPSGGPSYEQYF. In DNA form, the CDR3 reads TGTGCCAGCAGACCTAGCGGGGGCCCCTCCTACGAGCAGTACTTC. The chain uses TRBV7-2 and TRBJ2-7, with 10 bases that match TRBD2. This CDR3 spans 15 amino acids. Germline-derived CDR1 and CDR2 are SGHTA and FQGNSA. V trimming: 6 bases; J trimming: 0 bases; junction bases outside the gene matches: 5.

This clone appeared a single time. The CDR3 DNA reads TGCGCCAGCAGCCATGGACAGGGGTTCACTGAAGCTTTCTTT. This encodes CASSHGQGFTEAFF. The V gene is TRBV5-1, the J gene TRBJ1-1; 9 nucleotides agree with TRBD1. This CDR3 region has 14 residues. With V trimmed by 4 bases and J by 4 bases, 5 bases remained unmatched. CDR1 is SGHRS, CDR2 YFSETQ, per germline.

The chain links TRBV7-2 to TRBJ2-5; TRBD2 might be the D (5 bases). This CDR3 region has 16 residues. Germline loops: CDR1 SGHTA, CDR2 FQGNSA. V was cut by 0 bases and J by 2 bases, with 13 bases left in between. The CDR3 loop reads CASSLAASSGQETQYF. The CDR3 DNA sequence: TGTGCCAGCAGCTTAGCCGCCTCAAGCGGACAAGAGACCCAGTACTTC. Based on the CDR3 plus reference TRBV7-2 and TRBJ2-5, the full variable domain is GAGVSQSPSNKVTEKGKDVELRCDPISGHTALYWYRQSLGQGLEFLIYFQGNSAPDKSGLPSDRFSAERTGGSVSTLTIQRTQQEDSAVYLCASSLAASSGQETQYFGPGTRLLVL.

Concerning this clone itself: At one end the junction does not follow the germline gene, possibly because of a read error. The J gene is TRBJ2-1, the V gene TRBV7-7, with 11 bases identical to TRBD1. Germline V gives CDR1 SSHAT, CDR2 FNYEAQ (reference sequence). This CDR3 comprises 15 residues. Here the CDR3 DNA reads TGTGCTAGCAGCTCTGGGGACAGGGGGAACAATGAGCAGTTCTTC. Its translation is CASSSGDRGNNEQFF. The full variable domain, its missing parts supplied by reference TRBV7-7 and TRBJ2-1, is GAGVSQSPRYKVTKRGQDVTLRCDPISSHATLYWYQQALGQGPEFLTYFNYEAQPDKSGLPSDRFSAERPEGSISTLTIQRTEQRDSAMYRCASSSGDRGNNEQFFGPGTRLTVL.

This chain joins TRBV5-6 and TRBJ2-5, with 10 bases that match TRBD2. The CDR3 contains 16 residues. The V gene end was trimmed by 0 bases and the J gene end by 5 bases; junction bases not matched to a gene: 7. The germline CDR1 and CDR2 sequences are SGHDT and YYEEEE. In nucleotides, the CDR3 is TGTGCCAGCAGCTTGGGTGGGCTAGCGGGGGTGGAGACCCAGTACTTC. Its translation: CASSLGGLAGVETQYF.

The J gene is TRBJ1-1, the V gene TRBV7-8; D is uncertain. The germline CDR1 and CDR2 sequences are SGHVS and FQNEAQ. The CDR3 loop spans 14 amino acids. Trimming shortened V by 1 base and J by 0 bases, and 6 bases separated the two germline ends. The CDR3 coding sequence is TGTGCCAGCAGCTTAGAGTCAGTGAACACTGAAGCTTTCTTT. Encoded protein: CASSLESVNTEAFF.

This rearrangement joins TRBV5-1 to TRBJ2-5, with TRBD2 matching over 10 bases. V dropped 3 bases and J dropped 4; count of bases not matched to a gene: 6. This CDR3 region has 15 residues. Germline CDR1 is SGHRS and CDR2 is YFSETQ. The CDR3, as DNA: TGCGCCAGCAGCTCAAGCGGGGGGGCGACAGAGACCCAGTACTTC. Its protein is CASSSSGGATETQYF.

V is TRBV7-9 and J is TRBJ2-2; TRBD2 matches 7 bases. Trimming cost V 10 bases and J 4 bases; bases outside gene matches: 15. The CDR3 loop spans 16 amino acids. Germline-derived CDR1 and CDR2 are SEHNR and FQNEAQ (reference sequence). The CDR3 reads CAIPRRGSLSTGELFF. CDR3 DNA sequence: TGTGCCATCCCCAGGCGGGGGAGTCTTAGCACCGGGGAGCTGTTTTTT.

Written as DNA, the CDR3 is TGTGCCAGCAGTTACAAGCAGGGGGCTTGGGAAAAACTGTTTTTT. Translating it yields CASSYKQGAWEKLFF. The gene calls are TRBV6-5 and TRBJ1-4; 8 positions match TRBD1. The V and J ends lost 2 bases and 8 bases, in that order; junction bases with no gene match: 7. Germline CDR1 and CDR2: MNHEY and SVGAGI. CDR3 size: 15 residues.

This chain connects TRBV5-1 to TRBJ2-3, with D unclear. The CDR3 contains 12 residues. From germline, CDR1 is SGHRS and CDR2 YFSETQ. V was cut by 0 bases and J by 5 bases, with 4 bases left in between. The CDR3 DNA reads as TGCGCCAGCAGCTTGGCCTTAGATACGCAGTATTTT. Translation: CASSLALDTQYF.

The sample holds one count of this clone. V and J are TRBV27 and TRBJ1-4, with D perhaps matching TRBD1 (6 bases). Between the trimmed V and J ends, which lost 5 bases and 8 bases, there was a span of 15 bases. Germline V gene sequence: CDR1 MNHEY, CDR2 SMNVEV (reference sequence). The CDR3 runs 14 residues. CDR3 sequence (DNA): TGTGCCAGCAGTGATCAGGGGTTTGAGGAAAAACTGTTTTTT. This encodes CASSDQGFEEKLFF.